This is a list of T cell receptor beta chains from one sample in a study of shared clonotypes between healthy human individuals. The method was immunoSEQ multiplex PCR; TCRdb's version includes in-frame clones alone and lacks a portion of them. The table lists more than 2,000,000 clones, approximately 92% of them singletons. Sequencing was carried out using naive CD4+ T cells sorted from blood. The receptors derive from a man younger than 35 in good health. CDR3s include the opening cysteine and the closing phenylalanine or tryptophan. The D gene is left open where the match is weak. Part of the rows lack a size; the others show once, few, many or a class for expanded clones.

>NA|TRBV9|NA|TRBJ1-1
CASSVLGGPGEAFF
TGTGCCAGCAGCGTGCTTGGGGGGCCGGGGGAAGCTTTCTTT
>NA|TRBV6-1|NA|TRBJ1-1
CASSEAGPITEAFF
TGTGCCAGCAGTGAAGCGGGGCCGATTACTGAAGCTTTCTTT
>NA|TRBV7-2|NA|TRBJ2-6
CASSLAWVLSGANVLTF
TGTGCCAGCAGCTTAGCGTGGGTACTCTCTGGGGCCAACGTCCTGACTTTC
>NA|TRBV27|TRBD2|TRBJ2-7
CASSRTSVTYEQYF
TGTGCCAGCAGTCGGACTAGCGTGACCTACGAGCAGTACTTC
>NA|TRBV10-3|NA|TRBJ2-3
CAISGYDGASTDTQYF
TGTGCCATCAGTGGTTATGACGGTGCTAGCACAGATACGCAGTATTTT
>NA|TRBV25-1|NA|TRBJ2-7
CASRAGGKAYEQYF
TGTGCCAGCAGGGCAGGGGGGAAGGCCTACGAGCAGTACTTC
>NA|TRBV18|TRBD2|TRBJ2-5
CASSPSASGRGETQYF
TGTGCCAGCTCACCATCTGCTAGCGGGAGGGGAGAGACCCAGTACTTC
>NA|TRBV7-2|TRBD1|TRBJ1-3
CASSSRQGRNTIYF
TGTGCCAGCAGCTCACGACAGGGGAGAAACACCATATATTTT
>NA|TRBV11-3|TRBD2|TRBJ2-3
CASSLGVAGFTDTQYF
TGTGCCAGCAGCTTAGGAGTAGCGGGGTTCACAGATACGCAGTATTTT
>NA|TRBV4-2|NA|TRBJ2-1
CASSLGAGRDNEQFF
TGTGCCAGCAGCTTGGGGGCAGGGAGGGACAATGAGCAGTTCTTC
>NA|TRBV29-1|TRBD1|TRBJ2-7
CSVVGQRAYEQYF
TGCAGCGTTGTGGGACAGAGAGCCTACGAGCAGTACTTC
>NA|TRBV5-4|TRBD1|TRBJ2-5
CASSLQTGGPETQYF
TGTGCCAGCAGCTTGCAGACAGGGGGCCCGGAGACCCAGTACTTC
>NA|TRBV7-9|NA|TRBJ2-7
CASSRLVGTSIYEQYF
TGTGCCAGCAGCCGCCTAGTAGGGACATCGATCTACGAGCAGTACTTC
>NA|TRBV11-2|NA|TRBJ2-1
CASSLTGTEQFF
TGTGCCAGCAGCCTAACCGGGACCGAGCAGTTCTTC
>NA|TRBV11-2|TRBD1|TRBJ2-1
CASSLRQGNNEQFF
TGTGCCAGCAGCCTAAGACAGGGAAACAATGAGCAGTTCTTC
>NA|TRBV4-1|NA|TRBJ1-2
CASSQGGGYGYTF
TGCGCCAGCAGCCAAGGAGGCGGCTATGGCTACACCTTC
>NA|TRBV5-4|TRBD2|TRBJ2-2
CASSFPGTSAGELFF
TGTGCCAGCAGCTTTCCTGGGACTAGCGCGGGAGAGCTGTTTTTT
>NA|TRBV6-5|NA|TRBJ1-2
CASSYFGGGYTF
TGTGCCAGCAGTTACTTTGGGGGCGGCTACACCTTC
>NA|TRBV6-5|NA|TRBJ2-2
CASSPRFPPTGELFF
TGTGCCAGCAGTCCAAGGTTTCCCCCCACCGGGGAGCTGTTTTTT
>NA|TRBV6-5|NA|TRBJ2-2
CASSYDGAGELFF
TGTGCCAGCAGTTACGACGGTGCCGGGGAGCTGTTTTTT
>NA|TRBV7-9|NA|TRBJ2-3
CASSLVGMKADTQYF
TGTGCCAGCAGCTTAGTAGGGATGAAAGCAGATACGCAGTATTTT
>few|TRBV5-1|NA|TRBJ1-5
CASSLEEGAQPQHF
TGCGCCAGCAGCTTGGAAGAGGGAGCTCAGCCCCAGCATTTT
>NA|TRBV15|NA|TRBJ2-3
CATSRVIDTQYF
TGTGCCACCAGCAGAGTTATAGATACGCAGTATTTT
>NA|TRBV28|TRBD1|TRBJ2-3
CASSLRTGGGTQYF
TGTGCCAGCAGTTTACGGACAGGGGGCGGAACGCAGTATTTT
>once|TRBV5-6|NA|TRBJ2-7
CASSLGELSTSRYEQYF
TGTGCCAGCAGCTTGGGGGAATTAAGCACCTCCCGTTACGAGCAGTACTTC
>once|TRBV10-3|TRBD2|TRBJ2-1
CAISDSGGTYNEQFF
TGTGCCATCAGTGACAGCGGGGGCACCTACAATGAGCAGTTCTTC
>NA|TRBV7-2|TRBD1|TRBJ1-5
CASSLTGVQPQHF
TGTGCCAGCAGCCTGACAGGGGTTCAGCCCCAGCATTTT
>NA|TRBV14|TRBD1|TRBJ2-7
CASSQTGTGPYEQYF
TGTGCCAGCAGCCAAACTGGGACAGGGCCCTACGAGCAGTACTTC
>NA|TRBV10-3|TRBD1|TRBJ1-2
CAISEPGDSHGYTF
TGTGCCATCAGTGAGCCCGGGGACAGTCACGGCTACACCTTC
>NA|TRBV30|TRBD1|TRBJ2-5
CAWSPRGRGETQYF
TGTGCCTGGAGTCCCAGGGGGCGGGGAGAGACCCAGTACTTC
>NA|TRBV11-2|TRBD2|TRBJ2-7
CASSFSLAVSSYEQYF
TGTGCCAGCAGCTTTTCTCTAGCGGTTAGCTCCTACGAGCAGTACTTC
>once|TRBV6-5|NA|TRBJ2-5
CASSRGWGQETQYF
TGTGCCAGCAGCAGGGGTTGGGGGCAAGAGACCCAGTACTTC
>NA|TRBV5-4|TRBD1|TRBJ2-7
CASSSSGQGANEQYF
TGTGCCAGCAGCTCATCCGGGCAGGGGGCCAACGAGCAGTACTTC
>NA|TRBV7-2|NA|TRBJ1-3
CASSLGWRGSGNTIYF
TGTGCCAGCAGCTTAGGTTGGCGTGGCTCTGGAAACACCATATATTTT
>once|TRBV7-2|NA|TRBJ2-2
CASSLGQTTGELFF
TGTGCCAGCAGCCTAGGGCAGACCACCGGGGAGCTGTTTTTT
>NA|TRBV28|TRBD1|TRBJ1-1
CASSLRQGEAFF
TGTGCCAGCAGCCTCCGACAGGGAGAAGCTTTCTTT
>NA|TRBV5-1|TRBD2|TRBJ2-7
CASSLATSASSYEQYF
TGCGCCAGCAGCTTGGCCACTAGCGCTAGCTCCTACGAGCAGTACTTC
>NA|TRBV30|NA|TRBJ2-4
CAWSPLLTLAKNIQYF
TGTGCCTGGAGCCCTCTCCTCACGCTAGCCAAAAACATTCAGTACTTC
>NA|TRBV15|TRBD2|TRBJ2-1
CATSRAREFRVNEQFF
TGTGCCACCAGCAGAGCGCGGGAGTTTCGGGTCAATGAGCAGTTCTTC
>NA|TRBV7-9|TRBD2|TRBJ2-5
CASSSHGGAGGETQYF
TGTGCCAGCAGCTCCCACGGTGGGGCGGGGGGAGAGACCCAGTACTTC
>NA|TRBV28|NA|TRBJ1-6
CASSFALKGHLLHF
TGTGCCAGCAGTTTCGCTCTTAAAGGACATCTCCTCCACTTT
>NA|TRBV28|TRBD2|TRBJ2-2
CASSLSLAVAGGSTGELFF
TGTGCCAGCAGTTTATCCTTGGCCGTAGCGGGGGGGAGCACCGGGGAGCTGTTTTTT
>NA|TRBV5-1|NA|TRBJ1-2
CASRRGEPLGYTF
TGCGCCAGCAGACGGGGGGAGCCTTTGGGCTACACCTTC
>NA|TRBV6-6|NA|TRBJ2-3
CASSSQTSTDTQYF
TGTGCCAGCAGTTCCCAGACTAGCACAGATACGCAGTATTTT
>NA|TRBV4-1|NA|TRBJ2-1
CASSQVGLIYNEQFF
TGCGCCAGCAGCCAAGTGGGACTCATATACAATGAGCAGTTCTTC
>few|TRBV1|NA|TRBJ1-1
CTSSQGPDRSTEAFF
TGCACCAGCAGCCAAGGGCCAGACAGGAGCACTGAAGCTTTCTTT
>NA|TRBV19|TRBD1|TRBJ1-6
CASSTKTGGNSPLHF
TGTGCCAGTAGTACCAAGACAGGGGGAAATTCACCCCTCCACTTT
>NA|TRBV19|TRBD2|TRBJ2-1
CASKAGGALYEQFF
TGTGCCAGTAAGGCGGGAGGGGCTTTATATGAGCAGTTCTTC
>NA|TRBV18|NA|TRBJ2-7
CASSPTIDEQYF
TGTGCCAGCTCACCAACGATCGACGAGCAGTACTTC
>NA|TRBV5-1|TRBD1|TRBJ1-4
CASSLQGAREKLFF
TGCGCCAGCAGCTTGCAGGGGGCGCGCGAAAAACTGTTTTTT
>NA|TRBV9|TRBD2|TRBJ2-3
CASSPGLAGGSDTQYF
TGTGCCAGCAGCCCGGGACTAGCGGGAGGATCAGATACGCAGTATTTT
>NA|TRBV28|NA|TRBJ1-1
CASSATGTRLKGSPVF
TGTGCCAGCAGTGCCACCGGGACCCGTTTAAAGGGGAGCCCGGTCTTT
>NA|TRBV6-1|NA|TRBJ1-1
CASSENFVTPRAAFF
TGTGCCAGCAGTGAAAATTTTGTTACCCCGAGGGCGGCTTTCTTT
>NA|TRBV18|NA|TRBJ1-5
CASSPYAVSNQPQHF
TGTGCCAGCTCACCATACGCAGTGAGCAATCAGCCCCAGCATTTT
>NA|TRBV19|NA|TRBJ2-4
CASSIGADLAKNIQYF
TGTGCCAGTAGTATAGGCGCGGACCTAGCCAAAAACATTCAGTACTTC
>NA|TRBV5-4|TRBD2|TRBJ2-1
CASSIAGPSYNEQFF
TGTGCCAGCAGCATAGCGGGTCCATCCTACAATGAGCAGTTCTTC
>NA|TRBV18|TRBD1|TRBJ2-7
CASSPQGQSYEQYF
TGTGCCAGCTCACCACAGGGACAGTCCTACGAGCAGTACTTC
>NA|TRBV19|TRBD2|TRBJ2-7
CASSMRLAGGEQYF
TGTGCCAGTAGTATGCGACTAGCGGGAGGTGAGCAGTACTTC
>NA|TRBV5-1|TRBD1|TRBJ1-6
CASCPGQGYNSPLHF
TGCGCCAGCTGCCCCGGACAGGGGTACAATTCACCCCTCCACTTT